Listed here is a single TCR beta chain. Its antigen is not identified. In the same sample, other DNA sequences code for this CDR3. These data originate in a study of graft-versus-host responses after intestinal transplantation. Study observations and caveats: Clonal ratios of graft-versus-host to host-versus-graft in allografts were high for patients exhibiting graft-donor T cell macrochimerism.

Measured with immunoSEQ multiplex PCR; TCRdb has only the in-frame clones, and not every one. The sample yields some 83,000 clones, 91% seen once. V lost 6 bases and J lost 3; bases outside the gene matches: 7. Germline values: CDR1 ENHRY, CDR2 SYGVKD. This CDR3 has 14 amino acids. Sequencing was performed on unstimulated CD4+ T cells sorted from spleen or lymph node cells, taken before intestinal transplant. The chain recombines TRBV10-3 with TRBJ2-7; TRBD2 matches 8 bases. The clonotype originates from a human donor who received an intestinal transplant. CDR3 protein: CAIRSGGSFYEQYF. The CDR3 DNA follows: TGTGCCATCAGGAGCGGGGGTTCTTTCTACGAGCAGTACTTC.